Sequencing of this T cell receptor (beta chain) was carried out in a study of blood T cell repertoires in COVID-19. About the study: Italy, Spain and the United States were the sources of the convalescent and acute COVID-19 samples. T cells, B-cell-depleted T cells, or PBMCs supplied cDNA or gDNA.

In the source study's methods: Reference gene primer amplification yielded estimated nucleated cell counts. The assay was immunoSEQ multiplex PCR, and TCRdb's table has in-frame clones only and misses some. V, J and clone size derive from that table, while D and trimming were established from the DNA sequence. The table shows 250,000 to 350,000 clones, with about nine tenths occurring only once. In its sample, this clone was seen once. This CDR3 is built from 13 residues. V lost 9 bases, J lost 2 bases, and 6 bases stayed unmatched. Germline CDR1 is SGHNT and CDR2 is YYREEE (reference sequence). This sequence joins TRBV5-4 and TRBJ2-3; the match to TRBD2 covers 7 bases. The specimen sequenced was peripheral blood. This TCR came from an older woman with acute or convalescent COVID-19. The CDR3 region has the DNA TGTGCCACCGGAGGGGACTACACAGATACGCAGTATTTT. Translating gives CATGGDYTDTQYF.